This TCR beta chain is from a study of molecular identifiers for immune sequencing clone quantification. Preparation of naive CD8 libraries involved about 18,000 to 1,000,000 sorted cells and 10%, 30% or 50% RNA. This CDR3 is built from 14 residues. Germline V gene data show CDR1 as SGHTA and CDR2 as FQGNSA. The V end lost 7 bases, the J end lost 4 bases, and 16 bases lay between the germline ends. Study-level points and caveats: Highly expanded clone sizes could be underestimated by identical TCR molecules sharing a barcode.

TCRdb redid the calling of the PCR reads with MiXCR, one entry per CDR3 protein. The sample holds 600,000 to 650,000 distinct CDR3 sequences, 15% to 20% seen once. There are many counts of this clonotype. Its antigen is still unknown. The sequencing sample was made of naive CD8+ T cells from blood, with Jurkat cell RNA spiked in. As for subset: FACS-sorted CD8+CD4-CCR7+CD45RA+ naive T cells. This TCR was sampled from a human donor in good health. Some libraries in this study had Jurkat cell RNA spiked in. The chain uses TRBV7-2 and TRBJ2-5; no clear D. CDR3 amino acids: CASTTVGFRETQYF. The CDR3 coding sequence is TGTGCCAGCACCACCGTCGGCTTCAGAGAGACCCAGTACTTC.